The 18 T cell receptor beta chains presented below share a single source sample, sequenced in a study of response to subunit inactivated influenza vaccine. TCRdb re-analysed the RT-PCR reads in MiXCR, keeping a single row per CDR3 protein. The table has about 480,000 distinct CDR3 sequences, 10% to 11% seen once. The source was PBMCs from blood, collected roughly 48 days after vaccination. Every receptor here comes from a man in his fifties who received an inactivated influenza vaccine.

The chain couples TRBV20-1 to TRBJ2-7; 7 nucleotides agree with TRBD2. Germline V gene lookup returns CDR1 DFQATT and CDR2 SNEGSKA (reference sequence). V was pared by 0 bases and J by 2 bases, with 7 bases of the junction left unmatched. This CDR3 has 15 amino acids. CDR3 sequence: CSARDWRLATYEQYF. Here the CDR3 DNA reads TGCAGTGCTAGAGATTGGAGACTAGCAACCTACGAGCAGTACTTC.

This clonotype was counted between two and nine times. The chain is built from TRBV20-1 and TRBJ2-7, with D possibly matching TRBD2 (6 bases). CDR1 and CDR2 from the germline V gene are DFQATT and SNEGSKA (reference sequence). CDR3 size: 16 residues. V shed 0 bases and J shed 0 bases, with 15 bases lying between them. The CDR3 region has the DNA TGCAGTGCTAGAGATCTGGAGGGACGGCTCTCCTACGAGCAGTACTTC. Amino acid sequence: CSARDLEGRLSYEQYF.

The chain couples TRBV6-2 or TRBV6-3 to TRBJ1-1; D gene ambiguous. V was clipped by 7 bases and J by 8 bases, with 20 bases between them. The CDR3 has 14 residues. Germline CDR1 MNHEY, CDR2 SVGEGT. The CDR3 bases are TGTGCCAGCACCACAATCCTCCTAACGAACGAAGCTTTCTTT. Amino acid sequence: CASTTILLTNEAFF.

The CDR3 nucleotides are TGTGCCAGTAGTATACAGGGGGCGAACACCGGGGAGCTGTTTTTT. It translates to CASSIQGANTGELFF. This sequence joins TRBV19 and TRBJ2-2, with 7 nucleotides matching TRBD1. Germline loops: CDR1 LNHDA, CDR2 SQIVND (reference sequence). This CDR3 is built from 15 residues. Trimming at V came to 2 bases and at J to 0 bases, leaving 0 bases not matched to a gene. Supplemented by reference TRBV19 and TRBJ2-2, the full variable domain reads DGGITQSPKYLFRKEGQNVTLSCEQNLNHDAMYWYRQDPGQGLRLIYYSQIVNDFQKGDIAEGYSVSREKKESFPLTVTSAQKNPTAFYLCASSIQGANTGELFFGEGSRLTVL.

This chain uses TRBV7-3 with TRBJ2-6; 11 nucleotides agree with TRBD2. The CDR3 covers 17 residues. The germline V gene encodes CDR1 SGHTA and CDR2 FQGTGA. Losses at the gene ends were 2 bases for V and 3 bases for J; bases not matched to a gene: 3. The CDR3 coding sequence is TGTGCCAGCAGCTTATTAGCGGGAGGGTTTGGGGCCAACGTCCTGACTTTC. This codes for CASSLLAGGFGANVLTF.

Only a few counts were recorded for this clonotype. The rearrangement joins TRBV28 to TRBJ1-5; D is possibly TRBD1 (6 bases). The CDR3 runs 14 residues. Trimming stripped 2 bases from V and 4 bases from J, with 9 bases between. Germline V CDR1 and CDR2: MDHEN, SYDVKM. Here the CDR3 reads CASSLRQVNQPQHF. The DNA of the CDR3 is TGTGCCAGCAGTTTACGACAGGTTAATCAGCCCCAGCATTTT.

The rearrangement uses TRBV5-1 and TRBJ2-5; no definite D call. V gave up 1 base and J gave up 3 bases, with 7 bases separating them. The CDR3 sequence is 13 residues long. Germline CDR1 is SGHRS and CDR2 is YFSETQ. The CDR3 protein is CASSLFTEETQYF. The CDR3 nucleotides read TGCGCCAGCAGCTTGTTCACCGAAGAGACCCAGTACTTC.

This clonotype was recorded at least ten times. The chain couples TRBV12-3 or TRBV12-4 to TRBJ2-2; D is possibly TRBD1 (6 bases). This CDR3 contains 13 residues. Trimming pared 2 bases from V and 13 bases from J, leaving 14 bases between. CDR3: CASSLSARGRLFF. The CDR3 DNA sequence: TGTGCCAGCAGTTTATCAGCCAGGGGAAGGCTGTTTTTT.

This clonotype was detected ten times or more. V is TRBV12-3 or TRBV12-4 and J is TRBJ2-7; D remains unclear. Trimming cost V 4 bases and J 2 bases, with 12 bases left between them. The CDR3 has 14 residues. CDR3 amino acids: CASSSLEKAYEQYF. CDR3 bases: TGTGCCAGCAGTTCCCTGGAAAAGGCCTACGAGCAGTACTTC.

In its sample, this clonotype was seen many times. The V call is TRBV28, the J call TRBJ2-3; 12 nucleotides agree with TRBD2. The germline V gene encodes CDR1 MDHEN and CDR2 SYDVKM. This CDR3 comprises 18 residues. The V segment lost 6 bases and the J segment 0 bases; nucleotides outside the gene matches: 10. The CDR3 bases are TGTGCCAGCAGCCCCAATGCCGGGACTAGCGGGAGCACAGATACGCAGTATTTT. This gives the protein CASSPNAGTSGSTDTQYF.

V usage is TRBV5-1 and J usage is TRBJ2-2; D is tentatively TRBD1 or TRBD2 (5 bases each). Trimming left V 1 base short and J 4 bases short, with 20 bases between. The CDR3 loop spans 18 amino acids. Germline CDR1 and CDR2: SGHRS and YFSETQ. CDR3 DNA sequence: TGCGCCAGCAGCTTGTGGGACGCTTATGGAAGGGGCACCGGGGAGCTGTTTTTT. This gives the protein CASSLWDAYGRGTGELFF.

The V and J genes are TRBV12-3 or TRBV12-4 and TRBJ1-3; D gene uncertain. The length of the CDR3 is 17 residues. Trimming cost V 4 bases and J 1 base, with 17 bases left between them. The CDR3 nucleotides are TGTGCCAGCAGTTACCAGGACTATTATACTTCTGGAAACACCATATATTTT. It yields the protein CASSYQDYYTSGNTIYF.

V is TRBV29-1 and J is TRBJ2-2; TRBD1 agrees at 8 bases. Germline V gives CDR1 SQVTM, CDR2 ANQGSEA. Germline trimming cut 6 bases from V and 2 bases from J; bases unmatched to any gene: 8. The CDR3 spans 15 residues. The CDR3 protein is CSVTDGTGNTGELFF. The CDR3 DNA is TGCAGCGTCACGGACGGGACAGGCAACACCGGGGAGCTGTTTTTT.

This clonotype was observed a few times. The V gene is TRBV5-1, the J gene TRBJ1-1, with D uncertain. This CDR3 region has 15 residues. With 0 bases removed from V and 0 bases from J, the gap between germline ends came to 9 bases. Germline values: CDR1 SGHRS, CDR2 YFSETQ. The CDR3 nucleotides read TGCGCCAGCAGCTTGGTACAAGCTATGAACACTGAAGCTTTCTTT. It is translated as CASSLVQAMNTEAFF.

The table lists this clonotype with many counts. The chain combines TRBV7-2 with TRBJ2-2; TRBD2 matches 11 bases. V gave up 5 bases and J gave up 7 bases; unmatched junction bases: 6. Germline CDR1 SGHTA, CDR2 FQGNSA. CDR3 length: 15 amino acids. The CDR3 nucleotides are TGTGCCAGCAGCACTAGCGGGAGTTTCGGCGGGGAGCTGTTTTTT. As protein: CASSTSGSFGGELFF.

The genes are TRBV25-1 and TRBJ2-1, with TRBD2 as a possible D gene (5 bases). The CDR3 contains 11 residues. The germline V and J ends were trimmed by 6 bases and 7 bases, with 7 bases remaining between them. Germline loops: CDR1 MGHDK, CDR2 SYGVNS. CDR3 coding DNA: TGTGCCAGCAGGGGGAGAAATGAGCAGTTCTTC. Translated: CASRGRNEQFF.

Ten or more counts support this clonotype. V is TRBV5-1 and J is TRBJ2-3; D is uncertain. Between the trimmed V and J ends, which lost 2 bases and 3 bases, there was a span of 10 bases. Germline V gene sequence: CDR1 SGHRS, CDR2 YFSETQ. CDR3 length: 14 residues. CDR3: CASSFTKGTDTQYF. The CDR3 nucleotides read TGCGCCAGCAGCTTCACTAAAGGAACAGATACGCAGTATTTT.

The V call is TRBV29-1, the J call TRBJ1-1; no reliable D call. V gave up 2 bases and J gave up 4 bases, with 8 bases separating them. The V gene's germline CDR1 is SQVTM and CDR2 ANQGSEA. This CDR3 has 12 amino acids. CDR3 DNA: TGCAGCGTTGAATCCTCCGGCACTGAAGCTTTCTTT. Translation gives CSVESSGTEAFF.